The present entry profiles one TCR beta chain with its context. Its target is not known. It was with 60 Vbeta and 13 Jbeta primers that the PCR ran. Data came from immunoSEQ multiplex PCR; TCRdb stores just in-frame clones and leaves some out. The sample has approximately 220,000 clones; 60% to 80% are singletons. The data were obtained in a study of cytomegalovirus exposure and HLA in healthy donors. Study findings and constraints: Donors belonging to an Asian-associated ancestry cluster reportedly showed fewer N-insertions in productive TCRs than the 666-donor mean, according to what a later analysis found.

This CDR3 comprises 16 residues. The ends lost 3 bases at V and 4 bases at J; junction bases unmatched: 9. Germline CDR1 reads LNHNV; CDR2 reads YYDKDF (reference sequence). Sample: PBMCs. The clonotype originates from a man aged 18 to 29 in good health and CMV-seronegative. The chain employs TRBV15 and TRBJ1-5; the match to TRBD1 covers 7 bases. The CDR3 spells CATSRERQGANQPQHF. The CDR3, as DNA: TGTGCCACCAGCAGGGAACGACAGGGTGCAAATCAGCCCCAGCATTTT.